This TCR beta chain appears in the sequencing data of a study of cytomegalovirus exposure and HLA in healthy donors. Primers: 60 Vbeta forward and 13 Jbeta reverse. This table comes from immunoSEQ multiplex PCR, and its TCRdb copy is limited to in-frame clones, with some not included. The sample has about 150,000 clones, 65% to 80% seen once. V gave up 0 bases and J gave up 1 base, with 15 bases separating them. Germline lookup yields CDR1 MNHNS and CDR2 SASEGT. CDR3 length: 17 residues. V is TRBV6-1 and J is TRBJ1-1, with a weak D call TRBD1 (6 bases). The sequence was obtained from a man aged 35 to 55 in good health and CMV-seropositive. Sequencing was performed on PBMCs. CDR3 DNA: TGTGCCAGCAGTGAAGCGCTTCGACAGGCCCGGAACACTGAAGCTTTCTTT. It is translated as CASSEALRQARNTEAFF.